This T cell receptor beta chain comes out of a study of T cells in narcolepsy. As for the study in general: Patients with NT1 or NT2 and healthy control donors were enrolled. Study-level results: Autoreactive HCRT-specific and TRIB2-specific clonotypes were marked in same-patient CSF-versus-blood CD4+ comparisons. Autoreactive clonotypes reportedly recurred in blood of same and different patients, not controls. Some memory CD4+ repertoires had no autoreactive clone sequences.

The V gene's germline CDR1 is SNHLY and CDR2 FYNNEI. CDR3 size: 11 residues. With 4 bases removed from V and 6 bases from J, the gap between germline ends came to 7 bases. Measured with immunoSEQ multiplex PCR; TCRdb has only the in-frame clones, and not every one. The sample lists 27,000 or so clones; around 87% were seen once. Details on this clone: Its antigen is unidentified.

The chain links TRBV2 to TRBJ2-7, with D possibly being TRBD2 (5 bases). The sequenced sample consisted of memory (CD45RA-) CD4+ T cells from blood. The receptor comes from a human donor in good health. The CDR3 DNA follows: TGTGCCAGCAGTGTCCGGGGCGAGCAGTACTTC. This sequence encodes CASSVRGEQYF.